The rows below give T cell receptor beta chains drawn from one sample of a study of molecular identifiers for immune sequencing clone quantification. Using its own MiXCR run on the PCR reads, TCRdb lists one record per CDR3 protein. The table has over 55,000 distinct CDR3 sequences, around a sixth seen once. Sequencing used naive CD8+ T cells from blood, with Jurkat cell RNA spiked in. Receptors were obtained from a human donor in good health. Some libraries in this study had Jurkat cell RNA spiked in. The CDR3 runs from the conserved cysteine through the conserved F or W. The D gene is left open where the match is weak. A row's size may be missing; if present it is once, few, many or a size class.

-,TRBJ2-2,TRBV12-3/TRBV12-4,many,TGTGCCAGCAGTTTCTCCGCGGTCGGCGGGGAGCTGTTTTTT,CASSFSAVGGELFF
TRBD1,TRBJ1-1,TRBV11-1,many,TGTGCCAGCAGCTTAGCGCTCCCTAACAGGGGTACTGAAGCTTTCTTT,CASSLALPNRGTEAFF
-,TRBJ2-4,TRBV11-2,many,TGTGCCAGCAGCTTAGCCCAGGGACTAGCCAAAAACATTCAGTACTTC,CASSLAQGLAKNIQYF
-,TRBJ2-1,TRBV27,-,TGTGCCAGCAGTCAAGTTTATACCAGGGACGCCTACGAGCAGTTCTTC,CASSQVYTRDAYEQFF
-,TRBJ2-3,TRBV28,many,TGTGCCAGCAGTTTATCCTATGAGACGCCAGGGATTGCAGATACGCAGTATTTT,CASSLSYETPGIADTQYF
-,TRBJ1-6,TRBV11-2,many,TGTGCCAGCAGCCCCCAGGGTCAATCAAGCCATAATTCACCCCTCCACTTT,CASSPQGQSSHNSPLHF
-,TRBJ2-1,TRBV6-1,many,TGTGCCAGCAGTGAAGACAGGTACAATGAGCAGTTCTTC,CASSEDRYNEQFF
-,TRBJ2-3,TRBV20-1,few,TGCAGTGCTAGGATCATAGCGGTTATTAGCACAGATACGCAGTATTTT,CSARIIAVISTDTQYF
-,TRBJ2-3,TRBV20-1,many,TGCAGTGCTAGAGATCTGGCGGCAGCCCAAGATACGCAGTATTTT,CSARDLAAAQDTQYF
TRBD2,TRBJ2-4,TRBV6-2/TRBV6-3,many,TGTGCCAGCAGTTACCCTACTAGCGGGGACTTAGCCAAAAACATTCAGTACTTC,CASSYPTSGDLAKNIQYF
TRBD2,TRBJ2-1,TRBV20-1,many,TGCAGTGCTAGCGGGACTAGCGGCCTATACAATGAGCAGTTCTTC,CSASGTSGLYNEQFF
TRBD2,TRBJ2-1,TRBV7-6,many,TGTGCCAGCAGCTCGATGACTAGCCAATACAATGAGCAGTTCTTC,CASSSMTSQYNEQFF
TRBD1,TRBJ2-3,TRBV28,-,TGTGCCAGCAGTCGGGACAGCAGCGCAGGTACGCAGTATTTT,CASSRDSSAGTQYF
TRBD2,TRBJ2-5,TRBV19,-,TGTGCCAGTAGGGGGGGGGGGAAAGAGACCCAGTACTTC,CASRGGGKETQYF
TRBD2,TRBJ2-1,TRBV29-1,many,TGCAGCGTTGACCAACTAGCGGCCAATGAGCAGTTCTTC,CSVDQLAANEQFF
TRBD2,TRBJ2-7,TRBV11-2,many,TGTGCCAGCAGCTCCGGGACTAGCGGGAGTGAGCAGTACTTC,CASSSGTSGSEQYF
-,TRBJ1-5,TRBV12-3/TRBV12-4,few,TGTGCCAGCCAAATCGGCAATCAGCCCCAGCATTTT,CASQIGNQPQHF
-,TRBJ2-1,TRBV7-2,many,TGTGCCAGCAGCTCCCCGGAGGATAGCTCCTACAATGAGCAGTTCTTC,CASSSPEDSSYNEQFF
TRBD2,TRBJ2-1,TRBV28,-,TGTGCCAGCAGATTTAGCGGGAGTTCCTACAATGAGCAGTTCTTC,CASRFSGSSYNEQFF
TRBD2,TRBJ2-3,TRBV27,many,TGTGCCAGCAGTTTAACTAGCGGGATAAGCACAGATACGCAGTATTTT,CASSLTSGISTDTQYF
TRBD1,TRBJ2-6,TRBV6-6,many,TGTGCCAGTCAGGGGGCCACTGGGGCCAACGTCCTGACTTTC,CASQGATGANVLTF
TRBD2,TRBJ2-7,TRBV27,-,TGTGCCAGCAGCCTAAATCAACTAGCGGGGTTCCCCTACGAGCAGTACTTC,CASSLNQLAGFPYEQYF
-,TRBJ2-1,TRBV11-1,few,TGTGCCAGCAGCTTAGCGCGGGGAGATTCGGAGAGTAATGAGCAGTTCTTC,CASSLARGDSESNEQFF
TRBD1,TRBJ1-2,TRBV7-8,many,TGTGCCAGCTCACCCTCACCCCCGGGACAGGAGTTTCTCTATGGCTACACCTTC,CASSPSPPGQEFLYGYTF
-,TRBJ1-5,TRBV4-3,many,TGCGCCAGCAGCCAAGATCTTCCGTCGGGGGGATGGGGCAATCAGCCCCAGCATTTT,CASSQDLPSGGWGNQPQHF
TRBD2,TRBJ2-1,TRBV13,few,TGTGCCAGCAGCTTAGAAGCATCTAGCGGGAGATCCTATTACAATGAGCAGTTCTTC,CASSLEASSGRSYYNEQFF
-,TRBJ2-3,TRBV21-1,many,TGTGCCAGCAGCAAAGAGAGGGACTTAGCTTGGGTCACAGATACGCAGTATTTT,CASSKERDLAWVTDTQYF
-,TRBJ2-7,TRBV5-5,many,TGTGCCAGCAGCCATACGACAGGAGGGGGCTACGAGCAGTACTTC,CASSHTTGGGYEQYF
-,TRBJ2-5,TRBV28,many,TGTGCCAGCAGTCCGGACAGCGGACGAGAGACCCAGTACTTC,CASSPDSGRETQYF
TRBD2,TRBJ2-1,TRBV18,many,TGTGCCAGCTCAAACACCGGACTAGGTAACAATGAGCAGTTCTTC,CASSNTGLGNNEQFF
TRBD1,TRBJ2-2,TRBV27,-,TGTGCCAGCAGTTTAGGACAGGGCTACGGGGAGCTGTTTTTT,CASSLGQGYGELFF
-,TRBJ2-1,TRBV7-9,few,TGTGCCAGCAGCTTGGTTATCTCCCTGAATGAGCAGTTCTTC,CASSLVISLNEQFF
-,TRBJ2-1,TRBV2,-,TGTGCCAGCAGTGAATATCCAGGGGGGGGCAATGAGCAGTTCTTC,CASSEYPGGGNEQFF
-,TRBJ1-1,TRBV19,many,TGTGCCAGTAGTATATTGGAGGGACGGAGCACTGAAGCTTTCTTT,CASSILEGRSTEAFF
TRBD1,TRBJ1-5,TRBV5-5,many,TGTGCCAGCAGCCCGGGGACAGTAAGCAATCAGCCCCAGCATTTT,CASSPGTVSNQPQHF
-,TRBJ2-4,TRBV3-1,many,TGTGCCAGCAGCCAAGAGGTCGGGATACTAGCCAAAAACATTCAGTACTTC,CASSQEVGILAKNIQYF
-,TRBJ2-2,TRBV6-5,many,TGTGCCAGCAGTTACTTCGCGGGTAACACCGGGGAGCTGTTTTTT,CASSYFAGNTGELFF
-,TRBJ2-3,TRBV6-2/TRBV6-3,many,TGTGCCAGCAGAGCCGGGGCCTCTAGCACAGATACGCAGTATTTT,CASRAGASSTDTQYF
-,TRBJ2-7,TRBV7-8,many,TGTGCCAGCGGCGGCCAGGAGAACTACGAGCAGTACTTC,CASGGQENYEQYF
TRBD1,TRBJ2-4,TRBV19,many,TGTGCCAGTAGTCTCAGGGGGCCCGAAAACATTCAGTACTTC,CASSLRGPENIQYF
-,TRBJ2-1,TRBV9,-,TGTGCCAGCAGCGTAGGGGGTTCTGGACATTTTCTCAATGAGCAGTTCTTC,CASSVGGSGHFLNEQFF
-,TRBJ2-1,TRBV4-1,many,TGCGCCAGCAGCCAAGTGATCGGGACATCGCCTTACAATGAGCAGTTCTTC,CASSQVIGTSPYNEQFF
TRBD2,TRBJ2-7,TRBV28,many,TGTGCCAGCAGTTTAGGGGGGACTAGCGGATACTACGAGCAGTACTTC,CASSLGGTSGYYEQYF
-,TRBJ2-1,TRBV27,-,TGTGCCAGCAGTTTGGGGGGAGTCGGGATTGAGCAGTTCTTC,CASSLGGVGIEQFF
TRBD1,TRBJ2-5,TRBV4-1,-,TGCGCCAGCAGCCAAACCGGGACAGGGTTGTTGAAGACCCAGTACTTC,CASSQTGTGLLKTQYF
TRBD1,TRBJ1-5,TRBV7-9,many,TGTGCCAGCAGCCTAGGACAGGGGCTTTATAGCAATCAGCCCCAGCATTTT,CASSLGQGLYSNQPQHF
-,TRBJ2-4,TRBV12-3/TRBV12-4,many,TGTGCCAGCAGCCCACCCTCCGCCAAAAACATTCAGTACTTC,CASSPPSAKNIQYF
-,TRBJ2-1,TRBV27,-,TGTGCCAGCACGGACTTTTATGAGCAGTTCTTC,CASTDFYEQFF
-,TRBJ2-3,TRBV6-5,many,TGTGCCAGCAGTTCGAACACAGATACGCAGTATTTT,CASSSNTDTQYF
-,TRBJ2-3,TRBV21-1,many,TGTGCCAGCAGCAAAGGCCTTCTGGGGGGGTACCTCACAGATACGCAGTATTTT,CASSKGLLGGYLTDTQYF
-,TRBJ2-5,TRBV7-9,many,TGTGCCAGCAGCTTACCCCCATTAACCCCCGAGGAGGAGACCCAGTACTTC,CASSLPPLTPEEETQYF
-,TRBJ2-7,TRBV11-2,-,TGTGCCGGCAGCCCCAAACGCAGCTCCTACGAGCAGTACTTC,CAGSPKRSSYEQYF